These 8 T cell receptor beta chains came from one sample sequenced in a study of post-analysis software for immune sequencing data. General study results and limits: In patients, about five TRBV segments were more frequent than in controls, with TRBV5-6, TRBV5-1 and TRBV20-1 among them.

Their cognate antigens are unknown. TCR beta cDNA libraries had unique molecular identifiers. TCRdb re-called the PCR reads with MiXCR, one entry per CDR3 protein. The data contain a few hundred thousand distinct CDR3 sequences, 30% to 45% of them seen just once; the ten biggest clones take up 10% to 15%. Sample: blood. The receptors originated from a girl aged 10 to 17 with multiple sclerosis.

The rearrangement joins TRBV6-2 or TRBV6-3 to TRBJ2-5; D possibly corresponds to TRBD2 (5 bases). Trimming left V 2 bases short and J 2 bases short, with 15 bases between. The CDR3 is 16 residues long. Germline lookup yields CDR1 MNHEY and CDR2 SVGEGT. The DNA for the CDR3 is TGTGCCAGCAGTTACCGACCCGGGATAGGTCAAGAGACCCAGTACTTC. Translation gives CASSYRPGIGQETQYF.

This clonotype occurred a few times. This rearrangement joins TRBV18 to TRBJ2-1; no clear D gene. CDR1 KGHSH and CDR2 LQKENI come from the germline V gene. Between the trimmed V and J ends, which lost 0 bases and 6 bases, there was a span of 9 bases. This CDR3 contains 14 residues. The CDR3 DNA is TGTGCCAGCTCACCACCGGTACCGCTCAATGAGCAGTTCTTC. Translated: CASSPPVPLNEQFF. Full variable domain (rest looked up from reference TRBV18 and TRBJ2-1): NAGVMQNPRHLVRRRGQEARLRCSPMKGHSHVYWYRQLPEEGLKFMVYLQKENIIDESGMPKERFSAEFPKEGPSILRIQQVVRGDSAAYFCASSPPVPLNEQFFGPGTRLTVL.

The chain uses TRBV3-1 and TRBJ2-4; D remains ambiguous. CDR3 length equals 16 residues. Germline CDR1 reads LGHDT; CDR2 reads YNNKEL (reference sequence). Trimming removed 3 bases from V and 1 base from J, with 13 bases in between. The CDR3 here is CASSHPPREAKNIQYF. The CDR3 nucleotides are TGTGCCAGCAGCCATCCTCCCCGAGAGGCCAAAAACATTCAGTACTTC.

The chain recombines TRBV2 with TRBJ1-5; D remains unclear. V dropped 7 bases and J dropped 3 bases, with 13 bases sitting between them. The CDR3 length is 14 residues. CDR1 and CDR2 from the germline V gene are SNHLY and FYNNEI. CDR3 region: CASNQVQINQPQHF. CDR3 in DNA: TGTGCCAGCAACCAAGTACAGATCAATCAGCCCCAGCATTTT.

This clonotype was observed at least ten times. This chain joins TRBV7-9 and TRBJ2-5; 9 nucleotides agree with TRBD1. Looked up from germline, CDR1 is SEHNR and CDR2 is FQNEAQ (reference sequence). The CDR3 is 14 residues long. V was pared by 5 bases and J by 4 bases, with 5 bases of the junction left unmatched. CDR3 residues: CASSPGTGRETQYF. CDR3 DNA: TGTGCCAGCAGCCCCGGGACAGGGAGAGAGACCCAGTACTTC.

This clonotype showed up just a few times. The chain joins TRBV9 to TRBJ2-3, with D unclear. Trimming cost V 2 bases and J 2 bases, with 12 bases left between them. The CDR3 is 15 amino acids. From germline, CDR1 is SGDLS and CDR2 YYNGEE. Written as DNA, the CDR3 is TGTGCCAGCAGCGTGTTAAGCTCCTTCACAGATACGCAGTATTTT. Its translation: CASSVLSSFTDTQYF.

This chain's CDR3 is CAIKPGQAPDTQYF. The CDR3 DNA reads as TGTGCCATCAAACCGGGACAGGCACCAGATACGCAGTATTTT. This chain joins TRBV10-3 and TRBJ2-3, with 8 bases matching TRBD1. The CDR3 extends over 14 amino acids. V lost 7 bases to trimming and J lost 4 bases; unmatched junction nucleotides: 7. Germline V gene data show CDR1 as ENHRY and CDR2 as SYGVKD.

Only one count was recorded for this clonotype. The gene calls are TRBV7-2 and TRBJ1-5, with a possible D match to TRBD1 (6 bases). V shed 0 bases and J shed 6 bases, with 9 bases lying between them. Germline CDR1 reads SGHTA; CDR2 reads FQGNSA. The CDR3 runs to 14 residues. CDR3 amino acids: CASSLARGGQPQHF. The CDR3 DNA is TGTGCCAGCAGCTTAGCAAGGGGGGGTCAGCCCCAGCATTTT.